Here is one T cell receptor (beta chain) with its context. This clone was counted once. Its target antigen remains unknown. Per-base quality was not reported, and no clone a single base away is much larger than it. The data stem from a study of memory CD4+ T cells and cytomegalovirus serostatus (dated by TCRdb to between 2019 and 2020). About the study as a whole: The cohort included around 35 healthy adults from Belgium, of whom 9 were CMV seropositive and 24 were CMV seronegative. The study sequenced CD4+ memory TCRbeta repertoires of a Belgian cohort with known cytomegalovirus serostatus to replicate a published TCR-based CMV serostatus classifier.

Single viable CD3+CD4+CD8-CD45RO+ cells were sorted as memory CD4+ T cells on a FACSAria II. CMV serostatus was assessed using a Roche Elecsys assay, by which serum IgG against CMV pp150, pp28, p38 and p52 was detected. Once the samples were thawed, total CD4+ T cells were enriched through positive selection using CD4 magnetic microbeads. The samples came from a different study that was designed specifically to examine the CD4+ T cell memory repertoire. Peripheral blood mononuclear cells were isolated and cryopreserved according to standard operating procedures, and serum was kept at -80 degrees C. The staining used CD3-PerCP (BW264/56), CD4-APC (RPA-T4), CD45RO-PE (UCHT1) and CD8-Pacific Orange (3B5) antibodies, and Sytox blue was used to exclude non-viable cells. From a lookup of the germline V gene, CDR1 and CDR2 are SGHRS and YFSETQ. There are 16 amino acids in the CDR3, from cysteine to phenylalanine inclusive. The retained sequence is limited to the CDR3, 48 bases, with the frame set at the first base. V is pared back by 4 bases and J by 0 bases, with 14 bases lying between the germline termini.

The research as a whole found: Only CD4+CD45RO+ memory cells were sequenced, in contrast to the original study, in which naive and memory CD4+ and CD8+ populations were covered. For predicting CMV serostatus, the median bootstrapped AUC was about 0.95 using the original framework and roughly 0.92 using a US-trained random forest. Results were interpreted as suggesting that the CMV-associated TCR signature is largely present in the CD4+ memory repertoire. Of fewer than 200 previously reported CMV-associated TCRbeta sequences, about 72 appeared in the CD4+ memory repertoires, each in one to five individuals. On the Belgian cohort, the classifier based on the original framework reached a median bootstrapped AUC of approximately 0.95, with a 95% CI of 0.76-1.00.

Genomic DNA was extracted from sorted cells with the Quick-DNA Microprep Kit. Amplification of TCRbeta DNA was done with the immunoSEQ hsTCRbeta kit, following the protocol from the manufacturer. An Illumina MiSeq instrument was used to sequence the TCRbeta libraries. Per the original workflow: Following removal of out-of-frame sequences, around 2.4 million distinct TCRbeta sequences were retained, with an average of about 70,000 per individual. Each individual was scored using the number of approximately 160 previously reported CMV-associated TCRbeta sequences that the individual carried and the total number of productive distinct TCRbeta sequences. A beta-binomial model was reimplemented in Python, and scikit-learn random forests with default parameters were trained on US cohort data. On the Belgian cohort, classifier performance was reported as the median AUC, along with percentile confidence intervals, across 10,000 bootstrap iterations. The table comes from immuneACCESS by way of TCRdb, which keeps in-frame sequences with V and J called. Part of the clones is missing from these tables; in studies checked, under half for an unresolved V gene and the rest for unknown reasons. Clone size and V and J calls were adopted from that table, with D and trimming inferred from the DNA. Present in this sample are around 84,000 clones, less than 90% of which were seen just once. The top ten constitute nearly 0.8% of the sample.

Sample: memory CD4+ T cells from blood. The receptor was derived from an adult in good health and CMV-seronegative. The chain joins TRBV5-1 to TRBJ1-3; TRBD1 is possibly the D segment (5 matching bases). The DNA is TGCGCCAGCAGCGCCCGGGACGTGAGCTCTGGAAACACCATATATTTT. This yields the protein CASSARDVSSGNTIYF.